This paragraph covers one T cell receptor beta chain sequence. Its specificity is not known. Time point described: baseline, week 1 (first vaccination visit). The treatment was: pre-vaccination baseline after standard-of-care therapy. Profiled with immunoSEQ multiplex PCR; TCRdb holds only in-frame clones, not every one. This table has about 66,000 clones, around 85% appearing once. The entry originates in a study of a mutant IDH1 vaccine in newly diagnosed glioma. Study in general: A roughly 60% male, approximately 38% female split and a mean age of about 43 years characterized treated patients. Study conclusions and caveats: The vaccine induced immune responses, and these occurred in roughly 93% of patients.

Germline CDR1 SSHAT, CDR2 FNYEAQ (reference sequence). The germline V and J ends were trimmed by 5 bases and 2 bases, with 8 bases remaining between them. This CDR3 is built from 13 residues. The sequence was collected from a man younger than 45 with glioma. Sequences were derived from PBMCs, sampled from a glioma patient treated with radiotherapy, temozolomide or both. The chain employs TRBV7-7 and TRBJ2-3; a possible D gene is TRBD2 (5 bases). The CDR3 loop is CASSPRVTDTQYF. CDR3 bases: TGTGCCAGCAGCCCGAGGGTCACAGATACGCAGTATTTT.